This is a list of T cell receptor beta chains from one sample in a study of identical twins. TCRdb reprocessed the 5' RACE reads via MiXCR and lists one record per CDR3 protein. This table holds approximately 150,000 distinct CDR3 sequences, under 4.5% found once. The specimen sequenced was memory T cells sorted from blood. These receptor sequences come from a man between 18 and 29 years old in good health. CDR3s include the opening cysteine and the closing phenylalanine or tryptophan. A D gene is named only where the DNA matches it firmly.

>TRBV28|TRBJ2-7|-
CASSPRTSSYEQYF
>TRBV2|TRBJ2-5|TRBD1
CASSEGTGGFGETQYF
>TRBV24-1|TRBJ1-5|-
CATSDRLRRQPQHF
>TRBV24-1|TRBJ2-2|TRBD1
CATRDRGTAGELFF
>TRBV6-2/TRBV6-3|TRBJ2-7|TRBD2
CASSRPFRAGVIDEQYF
>TRBV20-1|TRBJ2-1|TRBD2
CSARILGGRADNEQFF
>TRBV7-3|TRBJ2-6|-
CASTHLGSKSDVLTF
>TRBV12-3/TRBV12-4|TRBJ2-2|TRBD2
CASSTPRGRAGELFF
>TRBV28|TRBJ1-6|-
CASSSDTGLGSPLHF
>TRBV5-1|TRBJ1-2|TRBD1
CASREGTGTPNYGYTF
>TRBV20-1|TRBJ2-7|-
CSASDGRMSSYEQYF
>TRBV3-1|TRBJ1-1|TRBD1
CASSPAGTDSKGAFF
>TRBV3-1|TRBJ1-3|-
CASSQDTGRAGNTIYF
>TRBV9|TRBJ2-3|TRBD2
CASSPRLAGGGGATDTQYF
>TRBV6-1|TRBJ2-7|-
CASKGGTTERQYF
>TRBV6-4|TRBJ1-1|-
CASSEGRNTEAFF
>TRBV11-2|TRBJ2-3|TRBD2
CASSRLAGGNTDTQYF
>TRBV7-6|TRBJ2-3|-
CASSSVAATDTQYF
>TRBV28|TRBJ2-1|TRBD2
CASSFGPGLAGALSSYNEQFF
>TRBV5-1|TRBJ2-5|-
CASSRRGQEETQYF
>TRBV4-2|TRBJ2-7|TRBD2
CASSQGTSGFSYEQYF
>TRBV14|TRBJ2-1|-
CASSQEWTSGDEQFF
>TRBV12-3/TRBV12-4|TRBJ1-5|-
CASSLALMGQPQHF
>TRBV6-1|TRBJ2-1|TRBD2
CASSPGLATVEQFF
>TRBV5-1|TRBJ1-1|TRBD1
CASSFTQGMATEAFF
>TRBV30|TRBJ2-7|-
CAWSVRGKYEQYF
>TRBV20-1|TRBJ1-5|-
CSAWGARGNQPQHF
>TRBV2|TRBJ1-1|-
CASAWVLNTEAFF
>TRBV18|TRBJ2-4|-
CASSPQGPKNIQYF
>TRBV30|TRBJ2-3|-
CAWSAGYTDTQYF
>TRBV28|TRBJ2-1|-
CASSYRAEQFF
>TRBV2|TRBJ2-2|-
CASSVGSPGELFF
>TRBV7-9|TRBJ2-7|TRBD2
CASSPPIKAGGYEQYF
>TRBV7-2|TRBJ2-1|-
CASSRRTANEQFF
>TRBV12-3/TRBV12-4|TRBJ1-1|TRBD1
CASSSGGWTEAFF
>TRBV5-1|TRBJ1-1|TRBD1
CASSGQGDTEAFF
>TRBV20-1|TRBJ1-3|TRBD1
CSAIIRDRAGNTIYF
>TRBV5-1|TRBJ1-2|-
CASSTGSGTNGYTF
>TRBV7-8|TRBJ2-3|TRBD2
CASSLVRLAGWSDTQYF
>TRBV18|TRBJ1-1|-
CASSAGTENTEAFF
>TRBV3-1|TRBJ2-3|-
CASSQASDTQYF
>TRBV3-1|TRBJ1-2|-
CASSPPNKGGYTF
>TRBV5-1|TRBJ1-1|-
CASSSRLNTEAFF
>TRBV20-1|TRBJ1-2|-
CSARPPGRGNYGYTF
>TRBV12-3/TRBV12-4|TRBJ1-2|-
CASSLDRSLVGYTF
>TRBV10-3|TRBJ1-6|-
CAISDGAGDNSPLHF
>TRBV20-1|TRBJ2-2|-
CSAPPGTGELFF
>TRBV20-1|TRBJ2-3|TRBD2
CSARGVLAGLTDTQYF
>TRBV7-2|TRBJ1-4|TRBD1
CASSITRGKEKLFF
>TRBV28|TRBJ2-1|TRBD2
CASPPTGTSGRAGEQFF
>TRBV7-9|TRBJ2-2|TRBD1
CAPIKQGALLNTGELFF
>TRBV12-3/TRBV12-4|TRBJ2-5|-
CASRSGSASWETQYF
>TRBV7-2|TRBJ2-3|-
CASRPTGRLDTQYF
>TRBV2|TRBJ2-7|-
CASSELESGEQYF
>TRBV5-1|TRBJ2-3|-
CASSLLYGDTQYF